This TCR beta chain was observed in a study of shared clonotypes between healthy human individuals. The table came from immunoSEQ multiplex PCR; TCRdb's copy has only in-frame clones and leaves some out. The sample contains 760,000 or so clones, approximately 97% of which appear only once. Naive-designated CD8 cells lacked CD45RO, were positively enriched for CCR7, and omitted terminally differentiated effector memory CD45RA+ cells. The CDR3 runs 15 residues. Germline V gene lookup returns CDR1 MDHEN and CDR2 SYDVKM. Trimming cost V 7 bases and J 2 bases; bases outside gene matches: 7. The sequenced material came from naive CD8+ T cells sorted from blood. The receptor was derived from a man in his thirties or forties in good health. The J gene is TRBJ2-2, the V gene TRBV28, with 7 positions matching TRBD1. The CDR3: CASNPTGKNTGELFF. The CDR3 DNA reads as TGTGCCAGCAACCCGACAGGGAAAAACACCGGGGAGCTGTTTTTT.